This passage covers 3 T cell receptor beta chains from one sample sequenced in a study of T cell responses to AZD1222 COVID-19 vaccine. Clones were read by immunoSEQ multiplex PCR, and TCRdb kept only the in-frame ones, dropping some. The sample consists of under 200,000 clones, 92% of them appearing once. The source material was peripheral blood, sampled 28 days after the second AZD1222 dose. The receptor set was obtained from an adult who received the AZD1222 COVID-19 vaccine.

The rearrangement joins TRBV7-2 to TRBJ1-3, with D unclear. V shed 0 bases and J shed 0 bases, with 9 bases lying between them. In germline, CDR1 is SGHTA, CDR2 FQGNSA. The length of the CDR3 is 16 residues. CDR3 region: CASSLAQVRSGNTIYF. As DNA, the CDR3 is TGTGCCAGCAGCTTAGCCCAAGTCCGCTCTGGAAACACCATATATTTT.

V is TRBV7-9 and J is TRBJ2-1; 9 bases agree with TRBD2. The CDR3 runs 14 residues. CDR1 and CDR2 (germline): SEHNR, FQNEAQ (reference sequence). The junction had 5 bases not matched to a gene; V was cut back by 5 bases and J by 6 bases. The DNA of the CDR3 is TGTGCCAGCAGCCAGCTGACTAGCGGCAATGAGCAGTTCTTC. The encoded protein is CASSQLTSGNEQFF.

This chain connects TRBV7-9 to TRBJ1-5, with D possibly TRBD1 on 6 matching bases. Trimming left V 1 base short and J 7 bases short, with 20 bases between. Germline CDR1 SEHNR, CDR2 FQNEAQ (reference sequence). The CDR3 sequence is 17 residues long. CDR3 sequence: CASSLGEVQGLRQPQHF. In DNA form, the CDR3 reads TGTGCCAGCAGCTTAGGGGAGGTACAGGGTTTAAGACAGCCCCAGCATTTT.